This T cell receptor beta chain stems from a study of blood T cell repertoires in COVID-19. For the study at large: Samples taken during acute and convalescent COVID-19 were collected in the United States, Italy and Spain. PBMCs, B-cell-depleted T cells, or T cells were the source of the cDNA or gDNA that made up the material.

Repertoires were generated with immunoSEQ multiplex PCR, while TCRdb's copy carries only in-frame clones and drops some. Here the sample spans 150,000 to 200,000 clones, roughly 77% being singletons. This CDR3 region has 14 residues. V was pared by 5 bases and J by 8 bases, with 9 bases of the junction left unmatched. Germline CDR1 is LNHDA and CDR2 is SQIVND (reference sequence). The V and J genes are TRBV19 and TRBJ1-2; 9 bases align to TRBD1. The sequencing input was peripheral blood. This clonotype originated in a human donor in a cohort sampled during active COVID-19. This CDR3 is CASSVLQGAKGYTF. DNA for the CDR3: TGTGCCAGTAGTGTTCTACAGGGGGCAAAAGGCTACACCTTC.